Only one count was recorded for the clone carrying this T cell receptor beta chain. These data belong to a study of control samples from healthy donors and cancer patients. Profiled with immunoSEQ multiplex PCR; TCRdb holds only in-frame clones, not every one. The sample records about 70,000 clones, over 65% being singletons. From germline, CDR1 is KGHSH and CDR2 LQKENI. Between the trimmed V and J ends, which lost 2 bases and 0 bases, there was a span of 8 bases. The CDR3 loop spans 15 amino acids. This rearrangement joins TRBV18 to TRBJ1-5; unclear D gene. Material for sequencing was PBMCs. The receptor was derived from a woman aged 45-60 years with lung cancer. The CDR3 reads CASSPLRGSNQPQHF. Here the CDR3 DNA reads TGTGCCAGCTCACCATTACGGGGTAGCAATCAGCCCCAGCATTTT.